This T cell receptor beta chain was retrieved from a study of lung T cells in sarcoidosis with Löfgren's syndrome. Turning to the study itself: Bronchoalveolar lavage fluid in sarcoidosis accumulates CD4+ T cells. Löfgren's syndrome patients were the main repertoire analysis focus. Study conclusions and caveats: Multiple Löfgren's syndrome patients reportedly shared TRAV12-1 and TRBV2 CDR3 motifs, suggesting public CD4+ TCRs. Löfgren's syndrome patients reportedly showed greatest TRAV12-1 and TRBV2 expansion versus controls.

This clonotype was seen at least ten times. Its antigen is not identified. Using its own MiXCR run on the reads, TCRdb lists one record per CDR3 protein. The sample consists of approximately 19,000 distinct CDR3 sequences, about a fifth of them appearing once. CDR1 and CDR2 from the germline V gene are SEHNR and FQNEAQ (reference sequence). Trimming stripped 8 bases from V and 6 bases from J, with 7 bases between. CDR3 length equals 11 residues. The chain uses TRBV7-9 and TRBJ2-2; D remains ambiguous. Sample: CD4+ T cells from PBMCs. This receptor was obtained from a human donor with sarcoidosis (Löfgren's syndrome or another form), or a control subject (not recorded which). Written as DNA, the CDR3 is TGTGCCAGCTCACCGCCCGGGGAGCTGTTTTTT. Protein sequence: CASSPPGELFF.